This entry lists 10 T cell receptor beta chains sequenced from one sample in a study of blood T cells in healthy people across ages. The use of a sample-barcoded 5' primer and a J-beta primer mix characterized a second PCR of 7 to 11 cycles. TCRdb reprocessed the 5' RACE reads via MiXCR and lists one record per CDR3 protein. This sample yields 600,000 to 900,000 distinct CDR3 sequences, of which under 30% are seen a single time; 3% belongs to the top ten. This sample was also put to use in a study of T cells of mothers and their children.

Specimen: blood. The receptors stem from a boy younger than 18 in good health.

This clonotype was counted between two and nine times. V gene TRBV7-6 combines with J gene TRBJ1-4; TRBD1 might be the D (5 bases). V was clipped by 5 bases and J by 8 bases, with 21 bases between them. CDR1 is SGHVS, CDR2 FNYEAQ, per germline. The CDR3 loop spans 16 amino acids. The CDR3 bases are TGTGCCAGCAGCGCCCGGGACGGCTTCGGAGAAGAAAAACTGTTTTTT. Amino acid sequence: CASSARDGFGEEKLFF.

V is TRBV28 and J is TRBJ1-3; TRBD1 might be the D (5 bases). This CDR3 has 15 amino acids. Germline CDR1 MDHEN, CDR2 SYDVKM. The V and J ends lost 8 bases and 1 base respectively, with 15 bases between them. The CDR3 region has the DNA TGTGCCAGCGGTTGGCCCAGGGTTTCTGGAAACACCATATATTTT. This translates into CASGWPRVSGNTIYF.

The chain uses TRBV5-1 and TRBJ2-3, with D possibly being TRBD2 (5 bases). The CDR3 covers 15 residues. Germline V gene data show CDR1 as SGHRS and CDR2 as YFSETQ. Deletions cut 0 bases from V and 2 bases from J, with 10 bases between. CDR3 amino acids: CASSLADFHTDTQYF. The CDR3 DNA sequence: TGCGCCAGCAGCTTGGCGGACTTTCACACAGATACGCAGTATTTT.

The V call is TRBV5-1, the J call TRBJ1-1, with a possible D match to TRBD1 (6 bases). Germline-derived CDR1 and CDR2 are SGHRS and YFSETQ. Trimming stripped 5 bases from V and 1 base from J, with 21 bases between. This CDR3 region has 17 residues. In DNA form, the CDR3 reads TGCGCCAGCAGTAAGGGGGGGGCGGCCTATGGGAACACTGAAGCTTTCTTT. Translation: CASSKGGAAYGNTEAFF.

This clonotype occurred a few times. The gene calls are TRBV6-5 and TRBJ2-5, with TRBD1 matching 9 bases. TRBJ2-7 matches the DNA end more closely, so the J call is doubtful. The CDR3 runs 13 residues. Germline V CDR1 and CDR2: MNHEY, SVGAGI. CDR3 DNA sequence: TGTGCCAGCAGCGGGACAGGGAGGCGCGAGCAGTACTTC. It encodes CASSGTGRREQYF.

Ten or more counts support this clonotype. Germline and junction disagree at one end, which may indicate a read error. The J gene is TRBJ2-1, the V gene TRBV12-3 or TRBV12-4; D perhaps matches TRBD1 (5 bases). CDR3 length equals 12 residues. The CDR3 DNA reads as TGTGCCAGCAGCTTAGGGGACAATGAGCAGTTCTTC. This codes for CASSLGDNEQFF.

The chain is built from TRBV20-1 and TRBJ1-5, with D possibly matching TRBD1 (6 bases). Trimming removed 6 bases at V and 2 bases at J, with 14 bases between. Looked up from germline, CDR1 is DFQATT and CDR2 is SNEGSKA (reference sequence). This CDR3 has 14 amino acids. The CDR3 loop is CSAQKDSGNQPQHF. CDR3 DNA sequence: TGCAGTGCCCAGAAGGACAGCGGCAATCAGCCCCAGCATTTT.

This clonotype showed up just a few times. Here the CDR3 reads CASGLVTHSGGLSYEQYF. Here the CDR3 DNA reads TGTGCTAGTGGTTTGGTAACCCACAGCGGGGGCCTCTCCTACGAGCAGTACTTC. The chain has TRBV12-5 and TRBJ2-7, with 8 positions matching TRBD2. J was trimmed by 0 bases and V by 0 bases; bases with no gene match: 10. Germline values: CDR1 LGHNT, CDR2 FRNRAP. The CDR3 covers 18 residues. The entire variable domain, with the rest obtained from reference TRBV12-5 and TRBJ2-7, is as follows: DARVTQTPRHKVTEMGQEVTMRCQPILGHNTVFWYRQTMMQGLELLAYFRNRAPLDDSGMPKDRFSAEMPDATLATLKIQPSEPRDSAVYFCASGLVTHSGGLSYEQYFGPGTRLTVT.

The rearrangement links TRBV7-2 to TRBJ1-2; D unresolved. Trimming pared 0 bases from V and 9 bases from J, leaving 8 bases between. From germline, CDR1 is SGHTA and CDR2 FQGNSA. The CDR3 has 12 amino acids. For the CDR3, the DNA is TGTGCCAGCAGCTTAGCGTCCGTTCGCTACACCTTC. Protein sequence: CASSLASVRYTF. The full variable domain, completed using reference TRBV7-2 and TRBJ1-2, is GAGVSQSPSNKVTEKGKDVELRCDPISGHTALYWYRQSLGQGLEFLIYFQGNSAPDKSGLPSDRFSAERTGGSVSTLTIQRTQQEDSAVYLCASSLASVRYTFGSGTRLTVV.

The chain recombines TRBV7-2 with TRBJ2-3, with TRBD2 matching 9 bases. CDR3 length equals 16 residues. V shed 3 bases, J shed 1 base, and the junction held 5 bases outside the gene matches. Germline V CDR1 and CDR2: SGHTA, FQGNSA. The CDR3 protein is CASSFGSSGGTDTQYF. The DNA for the CDR3 is TGTGCCAGCAGCTTTGGGTCTAGCGGGGGCACAGATACGCAGTATTTT. Combining the CDR3 with reference TRBV7-2 and TRBJ2-3 gives the whole variable domain GAGVSQSPSNKVTEKGKDVELRCDPISGHTALYWYRQSLGQGLEFLIYFQGNSAPDKSGLPSDRFSAERTGGSVSTLTIQRTQQEDSAVYLCASSFGSSGGTDTQYFGPGTRLTVL.